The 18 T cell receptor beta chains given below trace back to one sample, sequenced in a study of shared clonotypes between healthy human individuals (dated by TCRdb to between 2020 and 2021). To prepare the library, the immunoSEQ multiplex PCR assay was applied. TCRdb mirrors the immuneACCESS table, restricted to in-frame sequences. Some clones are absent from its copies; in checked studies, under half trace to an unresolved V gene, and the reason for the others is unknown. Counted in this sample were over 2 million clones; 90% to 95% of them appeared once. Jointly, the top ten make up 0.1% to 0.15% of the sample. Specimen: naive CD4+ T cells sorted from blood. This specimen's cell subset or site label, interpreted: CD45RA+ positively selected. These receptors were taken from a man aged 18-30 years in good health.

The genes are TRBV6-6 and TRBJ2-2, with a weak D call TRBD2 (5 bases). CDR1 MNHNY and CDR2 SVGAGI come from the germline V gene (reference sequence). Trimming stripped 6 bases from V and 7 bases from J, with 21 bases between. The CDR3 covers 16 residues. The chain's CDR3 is CASSSRGLETIGELFF. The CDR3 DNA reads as TGTGCCAGCAGCTCCCGCGGACTCGAAACGATCGGGGAGCTGTTTTTT.

CDR3 amino acids: CAISEDRGKNIQYF. CDR3 bases: TGTGCCATCAGTGAGGACAGGGGGAAAAACATTCAGTACTTC. The chain joins TRBV10-3 to TRBJ2-4; the match to TRBD1 covers 9 bases. Per the germline V gene, CDR1 is ENHRY and CDR2 is SYGVKD. The ends lost 2 bases at V and 4 bases at J; junction bases unmatched: 0. This CDR3 is 14 amino acids long.

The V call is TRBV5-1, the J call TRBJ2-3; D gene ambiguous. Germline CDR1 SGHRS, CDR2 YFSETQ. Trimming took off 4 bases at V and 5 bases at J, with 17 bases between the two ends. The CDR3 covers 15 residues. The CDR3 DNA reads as TGCGCCAGCAGCACGGCATTTGGGCAGATAGATACGCAGTATTTT. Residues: CASSTAFGQIDTQYF.

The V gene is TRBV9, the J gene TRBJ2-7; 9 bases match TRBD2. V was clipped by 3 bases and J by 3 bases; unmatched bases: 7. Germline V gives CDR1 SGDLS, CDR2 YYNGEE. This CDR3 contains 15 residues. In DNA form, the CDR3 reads TGTGCCAGCAGCGCAGGACTAGCGCGCGACTACGAGCAGTACTTC. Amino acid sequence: CASSAGLARDYEQYF.

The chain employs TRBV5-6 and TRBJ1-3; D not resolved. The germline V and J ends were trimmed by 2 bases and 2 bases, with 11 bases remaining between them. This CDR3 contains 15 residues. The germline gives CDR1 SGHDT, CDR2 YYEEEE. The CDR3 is CASSFLRKAGNTIYF. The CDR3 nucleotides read TGTGCCAGCAGCTTTCTTCGGAAGGCTGGAAACACCATATATTTT.

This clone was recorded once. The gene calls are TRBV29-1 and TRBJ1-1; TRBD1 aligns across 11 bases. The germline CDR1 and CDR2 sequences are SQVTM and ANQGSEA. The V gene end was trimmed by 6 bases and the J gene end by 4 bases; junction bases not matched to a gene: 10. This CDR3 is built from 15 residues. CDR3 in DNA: TGCAGCGTAGTTTATACCGGGACAGGGGGCACTGAAGCTTTCTTT. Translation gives CSVVYTGTGGTEAFF.

This CDR3 reads CASSEKYRGTEAFF. The CDR3 coding sequence is TGTGCCAGCAGTGAGAAATACAGGGGCACTGAAGCTTTCTTT. The V and J genes are TRBV6-1 and TRBJ1-1; 7 bases match TRBD1. The length of the CDR3 is 14 residues. V dropped 3 bases and J dropped 4; count of bases not matched to a gene: 5. Germline CDR1 reads MNHNS; CDR2 reads SASEGT.

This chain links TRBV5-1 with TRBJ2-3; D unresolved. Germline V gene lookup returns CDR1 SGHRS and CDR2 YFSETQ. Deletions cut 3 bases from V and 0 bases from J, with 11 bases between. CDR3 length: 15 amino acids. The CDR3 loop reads CASSSRGVSTDTQYF. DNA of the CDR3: TGCGCCAGCAGCTCAAGAGGCGTTAGCACAGATACGCAGTATTTT.

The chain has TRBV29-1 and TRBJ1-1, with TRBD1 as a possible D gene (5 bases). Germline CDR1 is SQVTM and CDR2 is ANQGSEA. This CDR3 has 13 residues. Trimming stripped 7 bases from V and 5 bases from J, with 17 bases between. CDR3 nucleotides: TGCAGCGCCTGCCAGGCGGGGCGGACTGAAGCTTTCTTT. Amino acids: CSACQAGRTEAFF.

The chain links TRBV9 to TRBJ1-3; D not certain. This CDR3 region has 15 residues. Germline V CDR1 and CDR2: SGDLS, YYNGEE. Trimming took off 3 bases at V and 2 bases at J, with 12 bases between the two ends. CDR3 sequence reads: CASSEIPFPGNTIYF. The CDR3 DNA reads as TGTGCCAGCAGCGAGATCCCTTTCCCTGGAAACACCATATATTTT.

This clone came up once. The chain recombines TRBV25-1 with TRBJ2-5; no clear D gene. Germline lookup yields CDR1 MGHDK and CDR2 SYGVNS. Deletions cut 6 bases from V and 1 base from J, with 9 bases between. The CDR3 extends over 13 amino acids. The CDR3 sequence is CASSKIIQETQYF. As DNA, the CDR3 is TGTGCCAGCAGCAAAATTATCCAAGAGACCCAGTACTTC. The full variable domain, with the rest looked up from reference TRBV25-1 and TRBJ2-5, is EADIYQTPRYLVIGTGKKITLECSQTMGHDKMYWYQQDPGMELHLIHYSYGVNSTEKGDLSSESTVSRIRTEHFPLTLESARPSHTSQYLCASSKIIQETQYFGPGTRLLVL.

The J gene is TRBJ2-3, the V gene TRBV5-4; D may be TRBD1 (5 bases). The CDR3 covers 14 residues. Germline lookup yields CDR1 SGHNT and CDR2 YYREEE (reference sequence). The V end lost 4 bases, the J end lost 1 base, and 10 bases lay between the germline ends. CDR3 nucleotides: TGTGCCAGCAGCGATAGGGGCGGCACAGATACGCAGTATTTT. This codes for CASSDRGGTDTQYF. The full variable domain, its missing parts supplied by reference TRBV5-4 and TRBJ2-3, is ETGVTQSPTHLIKTRGQQVTLRCSSQSGHNTVSWYQQALGQGPQFIFQYYREEENGRGNFPPRFSGLQFPNYSSELNVNALELDDSALYLCASSDRGGTDTQYFGPGTRLTVL.

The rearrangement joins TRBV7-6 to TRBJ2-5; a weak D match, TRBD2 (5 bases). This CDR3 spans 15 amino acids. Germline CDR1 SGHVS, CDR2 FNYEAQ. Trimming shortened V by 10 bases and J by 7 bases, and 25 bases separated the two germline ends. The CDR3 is CANTSLRLFWVTQYF. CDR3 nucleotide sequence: TGTGCCAACACGTCCCTCAGACTATTTTGGGTGACCCAGTACTTC.

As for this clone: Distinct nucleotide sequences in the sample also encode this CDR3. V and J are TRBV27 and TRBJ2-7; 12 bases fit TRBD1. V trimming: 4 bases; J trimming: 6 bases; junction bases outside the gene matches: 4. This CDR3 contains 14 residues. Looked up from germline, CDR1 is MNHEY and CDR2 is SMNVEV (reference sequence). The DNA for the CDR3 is TGTGCCAGCAGTTCGGGGACAGGGGGCAGCGAGCAGTACTTC. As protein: CASSSGTGGSEQYF.

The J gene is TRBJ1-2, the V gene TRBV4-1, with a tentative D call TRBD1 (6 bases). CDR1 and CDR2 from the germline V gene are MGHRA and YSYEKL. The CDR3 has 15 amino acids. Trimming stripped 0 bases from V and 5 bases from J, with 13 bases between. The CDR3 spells CASSQEVRGRYGYTF. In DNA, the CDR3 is TGCGCCAGCAGCCAAGAAGTACGGGGGCGGTATGGCTACACCTTC.

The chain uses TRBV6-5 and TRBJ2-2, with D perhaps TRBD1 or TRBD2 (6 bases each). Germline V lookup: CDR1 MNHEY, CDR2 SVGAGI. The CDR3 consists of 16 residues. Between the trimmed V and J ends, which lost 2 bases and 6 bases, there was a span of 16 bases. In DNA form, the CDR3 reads TGTGCCAGCAGTTACCCGGGGGCCCGGATGTCCGGGGAGCTGTTTTTT. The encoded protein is CASSYPGARMSGELFF.

Written as DNA, the CDR3 is TGTGCCAGCAGCTTAGGGGCTAGCCGCCAAGAGACCCAGTACTTC. It yields the protein CASSLGASRQETQYF. This chain connects TRBV11-3 to TRBJ2-5, with D possibly TRBD2 on 5 matching bases. Per the germline V gene, CDR1 is SGHNT and CDR2 is YENEEA. This CDR3 contains 15 residues. V dropped 1 base and J dropped 1 base, with 10 bases sitting between them.

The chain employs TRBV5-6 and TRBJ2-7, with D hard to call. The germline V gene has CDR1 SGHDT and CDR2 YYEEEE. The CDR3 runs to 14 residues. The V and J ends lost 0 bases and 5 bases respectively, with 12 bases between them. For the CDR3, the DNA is TGTGCCAGCAGCTTGGGGAGAACCCCGGACGAGCAGTACTTC. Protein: CASSLGRTPDEQYF.